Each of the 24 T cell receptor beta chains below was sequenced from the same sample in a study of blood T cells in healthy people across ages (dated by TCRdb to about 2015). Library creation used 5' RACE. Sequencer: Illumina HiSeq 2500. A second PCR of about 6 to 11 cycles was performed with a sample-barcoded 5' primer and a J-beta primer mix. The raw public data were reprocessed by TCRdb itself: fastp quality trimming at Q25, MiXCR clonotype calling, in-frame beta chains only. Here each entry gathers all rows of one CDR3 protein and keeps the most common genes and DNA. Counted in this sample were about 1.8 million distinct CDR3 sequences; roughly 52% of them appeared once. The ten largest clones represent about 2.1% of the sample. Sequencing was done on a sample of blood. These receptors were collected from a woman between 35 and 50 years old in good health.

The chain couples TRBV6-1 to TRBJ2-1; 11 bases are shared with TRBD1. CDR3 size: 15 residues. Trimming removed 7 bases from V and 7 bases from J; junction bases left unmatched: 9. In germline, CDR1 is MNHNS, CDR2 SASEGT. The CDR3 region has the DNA TGTGCCAGCACCCTGGGGGGGACAGGGGGGAATGAGCAGTTCTTC. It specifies CASTLGGTGGNEQFF.

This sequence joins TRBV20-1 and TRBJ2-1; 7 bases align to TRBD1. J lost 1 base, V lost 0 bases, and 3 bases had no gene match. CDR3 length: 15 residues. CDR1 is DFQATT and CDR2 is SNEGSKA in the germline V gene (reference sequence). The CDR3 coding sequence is TGCAGTGCTAGAGATCTGACAGGGTCCTACAATGAGCAGTTCTTC. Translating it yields CSARDLTGSYNEQFF.

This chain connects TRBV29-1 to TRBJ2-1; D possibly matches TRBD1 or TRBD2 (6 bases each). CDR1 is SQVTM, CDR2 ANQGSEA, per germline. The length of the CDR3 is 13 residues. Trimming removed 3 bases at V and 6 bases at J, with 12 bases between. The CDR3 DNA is TGCAGCGTTGATGGTCGGGGGCGCAATGAGCAGTTCTTC. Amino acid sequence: CSVDGRGRNEQFF.

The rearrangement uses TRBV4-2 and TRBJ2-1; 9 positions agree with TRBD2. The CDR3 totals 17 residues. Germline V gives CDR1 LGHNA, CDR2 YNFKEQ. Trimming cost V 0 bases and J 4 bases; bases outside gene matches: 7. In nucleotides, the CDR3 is TGTGCCAGCAGCCAAGATTCCGGCGGGGGGGAGTACAATGAGCAGTTCTTC. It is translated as CASSQDSGGGEYNEQFF.

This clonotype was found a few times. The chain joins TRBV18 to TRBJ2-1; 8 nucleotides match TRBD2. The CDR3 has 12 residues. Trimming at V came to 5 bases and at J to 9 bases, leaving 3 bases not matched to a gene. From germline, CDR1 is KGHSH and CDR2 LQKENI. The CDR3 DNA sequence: TGTGCCAGCTCATCCCGGGAGGGTGAGCAGTTCTTC. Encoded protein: CASSSREGEQFF. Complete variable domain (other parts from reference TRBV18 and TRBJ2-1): NAGVMQNPRHLVRRRGQEARLRCSPMKGHSHVYWYRQLPEEGLKFMVYLQKENIIDESGMPKERFSAEFPKEGPSILRIQQVVRGDSAAYFCASSSREGEQFFGPGTRLTVL.

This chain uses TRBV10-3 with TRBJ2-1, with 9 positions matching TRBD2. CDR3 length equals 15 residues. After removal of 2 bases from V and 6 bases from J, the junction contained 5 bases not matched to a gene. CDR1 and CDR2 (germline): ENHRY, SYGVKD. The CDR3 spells CAISEGRGGFNEQFF. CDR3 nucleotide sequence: TGTGCCATCAGTGAGGGGCGGGGGGGCTTCAATGAGCAGTTCTTC.

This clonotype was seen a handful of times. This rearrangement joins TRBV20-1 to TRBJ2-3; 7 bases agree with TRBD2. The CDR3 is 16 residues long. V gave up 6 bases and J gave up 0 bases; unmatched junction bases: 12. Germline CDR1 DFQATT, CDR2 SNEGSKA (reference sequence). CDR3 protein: CSAIQGAGYSTDTQYF. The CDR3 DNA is TGCAGTGCGATTCAGGGAGCGGGGTATAGCACAGATACGCAGTATTTT.

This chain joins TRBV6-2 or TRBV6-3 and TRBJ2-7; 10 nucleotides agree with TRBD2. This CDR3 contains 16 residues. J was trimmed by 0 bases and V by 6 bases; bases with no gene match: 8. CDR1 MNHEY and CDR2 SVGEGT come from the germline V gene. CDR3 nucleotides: TGTGCCAGCAGCACGGGACTAGCGAAAAGCTCCTACGAGCAGTACTTC. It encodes CASSTGLAKSSYEQYF.

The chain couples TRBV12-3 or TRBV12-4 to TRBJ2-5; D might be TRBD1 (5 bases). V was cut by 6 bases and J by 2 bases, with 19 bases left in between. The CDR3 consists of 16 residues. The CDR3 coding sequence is TGTGCCAGCAGGCCACCCAGGGAAGGATTACAAGAGACCCAGTACTTC. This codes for CASRPPREGLQETQYF.

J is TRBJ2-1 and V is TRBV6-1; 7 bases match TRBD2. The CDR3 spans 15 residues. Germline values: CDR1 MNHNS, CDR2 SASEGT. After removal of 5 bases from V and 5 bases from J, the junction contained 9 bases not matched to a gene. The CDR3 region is CASSQREGRNNEQFF. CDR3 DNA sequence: TGTGCCAGCAGTCAGAGGGAGGGACGAAACAATGAGCAGTTCTTC.

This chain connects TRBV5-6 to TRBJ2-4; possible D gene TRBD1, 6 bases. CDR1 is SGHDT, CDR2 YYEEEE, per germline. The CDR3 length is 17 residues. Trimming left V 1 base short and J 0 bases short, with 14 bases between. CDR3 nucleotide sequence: TGTGCCAGCAGCTTGCTCTTGGACAGACTAGCCAAAAACATTCAGTACTTC. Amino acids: CASSLLLDRLAKNIQYF.

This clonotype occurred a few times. DNA of the CDR3: TGTGCCAGCAGTTCATACCTAGCCAAAAACATTCAGTACTTC. The encoded protein is CASSSYLAKNIQYF. The chain combines TRBV27 with TRBJ2-4; D unclear. The ends were cut back, 4 bases at V and 0 bases at J, with 7 bases in the middle. The CDR3 is 14 residues long. Germline loops: CDR1 MNHEY, CDR2 SMNVEV (reference sequence).

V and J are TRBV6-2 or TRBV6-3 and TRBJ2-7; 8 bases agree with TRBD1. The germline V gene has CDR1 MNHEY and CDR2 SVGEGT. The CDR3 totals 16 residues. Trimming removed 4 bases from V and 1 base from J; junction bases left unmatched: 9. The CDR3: CASSSGQAKLSYEQYF. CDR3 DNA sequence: TGTGCCAGCAGTTCGGGACAGGCTAAACTATCCTACGAGCAGTACTTC.

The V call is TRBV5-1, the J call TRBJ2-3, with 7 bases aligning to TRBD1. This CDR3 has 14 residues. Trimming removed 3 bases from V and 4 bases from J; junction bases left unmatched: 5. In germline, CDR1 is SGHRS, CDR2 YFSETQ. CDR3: CASSSTGVPDTQYF. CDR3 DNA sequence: TGCGCCAGCAGCTCAACAGGGGTTCCAGATACGCAGTATTTT.

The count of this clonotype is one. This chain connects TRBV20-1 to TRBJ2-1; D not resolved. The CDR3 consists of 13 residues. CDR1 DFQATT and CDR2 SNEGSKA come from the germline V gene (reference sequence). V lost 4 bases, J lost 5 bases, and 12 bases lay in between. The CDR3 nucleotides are TGCAGTGCTATAATCGGGCCGAACAATGAGCAGTTCTTC. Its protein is CSAIIGPNNEQFF.

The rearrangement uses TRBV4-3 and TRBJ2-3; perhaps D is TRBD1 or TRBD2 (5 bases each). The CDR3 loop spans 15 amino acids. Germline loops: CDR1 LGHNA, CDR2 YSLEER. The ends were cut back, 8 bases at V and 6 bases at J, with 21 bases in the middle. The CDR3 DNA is TGCGCCAGCGGGCTATCCGGGACGGAGAGCGATACGCAGTATTTT. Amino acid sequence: CASGLSGTESDTQYF.

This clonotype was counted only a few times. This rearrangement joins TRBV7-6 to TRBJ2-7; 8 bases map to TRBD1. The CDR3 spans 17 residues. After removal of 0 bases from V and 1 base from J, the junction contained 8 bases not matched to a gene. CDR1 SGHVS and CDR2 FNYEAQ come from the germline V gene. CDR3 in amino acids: CASSLAGGQGTSYEQYF. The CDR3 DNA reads TGTGCCAGCAGCTTAGCGGGAGGACAGGGCACTTCCTACGAGCAGTACTTC.

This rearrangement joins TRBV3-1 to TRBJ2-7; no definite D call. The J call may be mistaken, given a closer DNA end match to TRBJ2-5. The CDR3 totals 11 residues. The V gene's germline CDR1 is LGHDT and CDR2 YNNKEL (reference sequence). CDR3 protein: CASSQDQTQYF. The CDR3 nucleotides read TGTGCCAGCAGCCAAGATCAGACCCAGTACTTC.

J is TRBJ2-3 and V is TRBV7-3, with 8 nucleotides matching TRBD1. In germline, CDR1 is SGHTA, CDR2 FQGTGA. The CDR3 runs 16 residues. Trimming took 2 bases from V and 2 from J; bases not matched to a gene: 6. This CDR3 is CASSLGQGADTDTQYF. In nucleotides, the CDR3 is TGTGCCAGCAGCTTAGGGCAGGGGGCAGACACAGATACGCAGTATTTT.

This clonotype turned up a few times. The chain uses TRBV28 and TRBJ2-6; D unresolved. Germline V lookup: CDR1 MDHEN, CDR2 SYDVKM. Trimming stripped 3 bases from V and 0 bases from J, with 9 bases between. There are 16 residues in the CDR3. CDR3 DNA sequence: TGTGCCAGCAGTTTGGGTTTCCACTCTGGGGCCAACGTCCTGACTTTC. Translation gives CASSLGFHSGANVLTF.

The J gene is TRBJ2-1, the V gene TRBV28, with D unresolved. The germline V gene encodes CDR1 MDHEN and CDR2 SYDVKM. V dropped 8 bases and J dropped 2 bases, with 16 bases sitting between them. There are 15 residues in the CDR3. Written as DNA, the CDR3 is TGTGCCAGCCTCCCCGCCCCCCGCCCCTACAATGAGCAGTTCTTC. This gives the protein CASLPAPRPYNEQFF.

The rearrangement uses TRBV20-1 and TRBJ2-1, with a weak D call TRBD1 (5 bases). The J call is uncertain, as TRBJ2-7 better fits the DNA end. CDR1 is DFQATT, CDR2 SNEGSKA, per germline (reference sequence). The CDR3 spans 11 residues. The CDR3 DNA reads TGCAGTGCATTGACAGTTGGCGAGCAGTACTTC. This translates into CSALTVGEQYF.

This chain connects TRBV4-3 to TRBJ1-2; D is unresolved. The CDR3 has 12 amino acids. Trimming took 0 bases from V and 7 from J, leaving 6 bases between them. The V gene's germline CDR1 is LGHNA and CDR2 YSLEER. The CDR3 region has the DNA TGCGCCAGCAGCCAAGACGCGCTTGGCTACACCTTC. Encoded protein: CASSQDALGYTF.

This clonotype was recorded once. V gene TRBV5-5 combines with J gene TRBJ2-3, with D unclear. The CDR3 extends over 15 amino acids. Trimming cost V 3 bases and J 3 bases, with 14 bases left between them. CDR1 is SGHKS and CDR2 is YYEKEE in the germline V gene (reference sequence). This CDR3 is CASSYRPLGTDTQYF. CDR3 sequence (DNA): TGTGCCAGCAGCTACCGACCTTTGGGGACAGATACGCAGTATTTT.